The 21 T cell receptor beta chains below all came from one sample that was sequenced in a study of cytotoxic CD8 clonotypes in ibrutinib-treated CLL. Data came from immunoSEQ multiplex PCR; TCRdb stores just in-frame clones and leaves some out. The table records about 92,000 clones, more than 70% of them present only once. This specimen was PBMCs, taken after 24 months of ibrutinib treatment. All receptors derive from a human donor with chronic lymphocytic leukemia.

CDR3 DNA sequence: TGTGCCAGCAGCGTAGGGGGACAGGGGTCCTACGAGCAGTACTTC. Encoded protein: CASSVGGQGSYEQYF. The chain links TRBV9 to TRBJ2-7; 10 bases fit TRBD1. Germline assignment: CDR1 SGDLS and CDR2 YYNGEE. Trimming removed 0 bases from V and 1 base from J; junction bases left unmatched: 1. CDR3 length: 15 residues.

This clone was recorded a few times. V gene TRBV4-2 combines with J gene TRBJ2-2, with unresolved D. This CDR3 comprises 17 residues. The V gene lost 1 base and the J gene lost 0 bases, with 12 bases spanning the gap. CDR1 LGHNA and CDR2 YNFKEQ come from the germline V gene. The CDR3 DNA reads TGTGCCAGCAGCCAAGGGGTTGGCGGATCGAACACCGGGGAGCTGTTTTTT. Translated: CASSQGVGGSNTGELFF.

The V and J genes are TRBV15 and TRBJ2-3; either TRBD1 or TRBD2 may supply D (5 bases each). V was cut by 0 bases and J by 0 bases, with 13 bases left in between. Germline CDR1 is LNHNV and CDR2 is YYDKDF (reference sequence). The CDR3 has 17 residues. CDR3 residues: CATSRDFYGASTDTQYF. In DNA, the CDR3 is TGTGCCACCAGCAGAGATTTCTACGGGGCCAGCACAGATACGCAGTATTTT. The variable domain in full, with the rest retrieved from reference TRBV15 and TRBJ2-3, is DAMVIQNPRYQVTQFGKPVTLSCSQTLNHNVMYWYQQKSSQAPKLLFHYYDKDFNNEADTPDNFQSRRPNTSFCFLDIRSPGLGDTAMYLCATSRDFYGASTDTQYFGPGTRLTVL.

The CDR3 coding sequence is TGCGCCAGCAGCTCCTCCTTAGACCCAAGCTCCTACGAGCAGTACTTC. It codes for CASSSSLDPSSYEQYF. The rearrangement links TRBV5-1 to TRBJ2-7; D ambiguous. Trimming removed 3 bases from V and 0 bases from J, with 16 bases in between. Germline CDR1 and CDR2: SGHRS and YFSETQ. The CDR3 loop spans 16 amino acids. The full variable domain, rest sourced from reference TRBV5-1 and TRBJ2-7, is KAGVTQTPRYLIKTRGQQVTLSCSPISGHRSVSWYQQTPGQGLQFLFEYFSETQRNKGNFPGRFSGRQFSNSRSEMNVSTLELGDSALYLCASSSSLDPSSYEQYFGPGTRLTVT.

The rearrangement uses TRBV28 and TRBJ1-6; TRBD1 aligns across 7 bases. The CDR3 is 17 amino acids. Germline lookup yields CDR1 MDHEN and CDR2 SYDVKM. Unmatched junction bases numbered 8, after V lost 3 bases and J lost 3 bases. CDR3 in amino acids: CASSFTLDRVYNSPLHF. The CDR3 DNA is TGTGCCAGCAGTTTTACCCTTGACAGGGTCTATAATTCACCCCTCCACTTT.

The V call is TRBV19, the J call TRBJ2-7; D is possibly TRBD2 (5 bases). In germline, CDR1 is LNHDA, CDR2 SQIVND (reference sequence). The CDR3 is made up of 13 amino acids. The V gene lost 6 bases and the J gene lost 6 bases, with 15 bases spanning the gap. The chain's CDR3 is CASSREKGSEQYF. The CDR3 bases are TGTGCCAGTAGCCGGGAAAAGGGTTCCGAGCAGTACTTC.

V gene TRBV2 combines with J gene TRBJ1-2; D unresolved. Trimming removed 3 bases from V and 7 bases from J, with 12 bases in between. Germline CDR1 is SNHLY and CDR2 is FYNNEI. The CDR3 spans 13 residues. In nucleotides, the CDR3 is TGTGCCAGCAGTGAGGACCGTGATGGTGGCTACACCTTC. It specifies CASSEDRDGGYTF.

This chain joins TRBV19 and TRBJ1-5; D is unresolved. Trimming left V 1 base short and J 6 bases short, with 4 bases between. There are 12 residues in the CDR3. Germline CDR1 reads LNHDA; CDR2 reads SQIVND (reference sequence). DNA for the CDR3: TGTGCCAGTAGTATAGGGGCTCAGCCCCAGCATTTT. The encoded protein is CASSIGAQPQHF.

The CDR3 here is CAWSSSRGLGNYGYTF. The DNA of the CDR3 is TGTGCCTGGAGTTCATCACGGGGATTGGGCAACTATGGCTACACCTTC. This chain links TRBV30 with TRBJ1-2; no reliable D call. In germline, CDR1 is GTSNPN, CDR2 SVGIG (reference sequence). The length of the CDR3 is 16 residues. Between the trimmed V and J ends, which lost 2 bases and 2 bases, there was a span of 18 bases.

The chain combines TRBV9 with TRBJ1-6; possibly TRBD1 for D (6 bases). Germline V lookup: CDR1 SGDLS, CDR2 YYNGEE. The CDR3 loop spans 13 amino acids. V lost 4 bases and J lost 8, with 10 bases in between. The CDR3 DNA sequence: TGTGCCAGCAGCAAAGGGGGTTATTCACCCCTCCACTTT. Translated: CASSKGGYSPLHF.

The chain joins TRBV30 to TRBJ2-6; D perhaps matches TRBD1 (6 bases). With 4 bases removed from V and 4 bases from J, the gap between germline ends came to 17 bases. This CDR3 has 16 amino acids. The V gene's germline CDR1 is GTSNPN and CDR2 SVGIG (reference sequence). CDR3 sequence: CAWKQGQSLGANVLTF. As DNA, the CDR3 is TGTGCCTGGAAACAGGGACAATCGTTGGGGGCCAACGTCCTGACTTTC.

This chain links TRBV27 with TRBJ2-1; D not certain. This CDR3 comprises 12 residues. The germline V gene encodes CDR1 MNHEY and CDR2 SMNVEV (reference sequence). Trimming removed 3 bases at V and 9 bases at J, with 9 bases between. CDR3 sequence (DNA): TGTGCCAGCAGTTTTGTGAGCAGTGAGCAGTTCTTC. It codes for CASSFVSSEQFF.

V and J are TRBV7-2 and TRBJ2-1; TRBD2 matches 8 bases. CDR1 is SGHTA and CDR2 is FQGNSA in the germline V gene. CDR3 length equals 14 residues. J was trimmed by 7 bases and V by 4 bases; bases with no gene match: 6. The CDR3 sequence is CASSSVAGRNEQFF. The CDR3 DNA sequence: TGTGCCAGCAGCTCTGTAGCGGGGCGGAATGAGCAGTTCTTC.

This clone was found once. The chain couples TRBV5-1 to TRBJ2-3; D possibly corresponds to TRBD2 (6 bases). V was cut by 4 bases and J by 1 base, with 19 bases left in between. The germline V gene encodes CDR1 SGHRS and CDR2 YFSETQ. The CDR3 is made up of 17 amino acids. The DNA for the CDR3 is TGCGCCAGCAGCCCCGATAACAGGATAGCGGGCACAGATACGCAGTATTTT. Amino acids: CASSPDNRIAGTDTQYF.

The CDR3 sequence: CASSGRDRGVNEKLFF. CDR3 bases: TGTGCCAGCAGTGGCCGGGACAGGGGGGTTAATGAAAAACTGTTTTTT. This chain joins TRBV6-1 and TRBJ1-4, with 11 bases that match TRBD1. Trimming removed 4 bases from V and 4 bases from J; junction bases left unmatched: 5. The CDR3 covers 16 residues. From germline, CDR1 is MNHNS and CDR2 SASEGT.

The count of this clone is one. The rearrangement uses TRBV9 and TRBJ2-1, with TRBD2 matching over 10 bases. CDR3 length: 16 residues. Germline CDR1 is SGDLS and CDR2 is YYNGEE. With 3 bases clipped from V and 2 bases from J, the junction kept 5 bases outside the gene matches. CDR3: CASSARLAGTYNEQFF. CDR3 DNA: TGTGCCAGCAGCGCCCGACTAGCGGGCACCTACAATGAGCAGTTCTTC.

This clone showed up just a few times. The chain employs TRBV29-1 and TRBJ2-7; D remains unclear. Trimming removed 4 bases at V and 6 bases at J, with 16 bases between. The CDR3 totals 13 residues. Germline assignment: CDR1 SQVTM and CDR2 ANQGSEA. DNA of the CDR3: TGCAGCGTTGTGATCGTAGTACCAAGCGAGCAGTACTTC. Protein: CSVVIVVPSEQYF.

The V and J genes are TRBV27 and TRBJ1-1; D gene unclear. V lost 4 bases and J lost 4, with 19 bases in between. This CDR3 has 16 amino acids. CDR1 MNHEY and CDR2 SMNVEV come from the germline V gene (reference sequence). The CDR3 loop reads CASSYSGGSRGTEAFF. CDR3 bases: TGTGCCAGCAGTTATTCAGGAGGGAGTCGGGGCACTGAAGCTTTCTTT.

The chain employs TRBV29-1 and TRBJ2-3; 7 bases are a match to TRBD2. The germline CDR1 and CDR2 sequences are SQVTM and ANQGSEA. The trim removed 8 bases at V and 0 bases at J, leaving 11 bases unmatched. The CDR3 is 15 amino acids. The CDR3: CSKPGGLTSTDTQYF. The CDR3 nucleotides are TGCAGCAAACCGGGAGGACTGACTAGCACAGATACGCAGTATTTT.

The chain recombines TRBV7-2 with TRBJ2-2; the D is unclear. This CDR3 spans 17 amino acids. Germline values: CDR1 SGHTA, CDR2 FQGNSA. V was trimmed by 4 bases and J by 6 bases, leaving 21 bases between them. The CDR3 nucleotides read TGTGCCAGCAGCTCCTCGGGCCTCAATAGATTTCCCGGGGAGCTGTTTTTT. The encoded protein is CASSSSGLNRFPGELFF.

The chain is built from TRBV10-1 and TRBJ1-5; TRBD1 matches at 7 bases. This CDR3 is 15 amino acids long. CDR1 WNHNN and CDR2 SYGVQD come from the germline V gene (reference sequence). V shed 2 bases, J shed 5 bases, and the junction held 6 bases outside the gene matches. The CDR3: CASSERETGYQPQHF. CDR3 nucleotide sequence: TGCGCCAGCAGTGAGCGAGAGACAGGGTATCAGCCCCAGCATTTT.